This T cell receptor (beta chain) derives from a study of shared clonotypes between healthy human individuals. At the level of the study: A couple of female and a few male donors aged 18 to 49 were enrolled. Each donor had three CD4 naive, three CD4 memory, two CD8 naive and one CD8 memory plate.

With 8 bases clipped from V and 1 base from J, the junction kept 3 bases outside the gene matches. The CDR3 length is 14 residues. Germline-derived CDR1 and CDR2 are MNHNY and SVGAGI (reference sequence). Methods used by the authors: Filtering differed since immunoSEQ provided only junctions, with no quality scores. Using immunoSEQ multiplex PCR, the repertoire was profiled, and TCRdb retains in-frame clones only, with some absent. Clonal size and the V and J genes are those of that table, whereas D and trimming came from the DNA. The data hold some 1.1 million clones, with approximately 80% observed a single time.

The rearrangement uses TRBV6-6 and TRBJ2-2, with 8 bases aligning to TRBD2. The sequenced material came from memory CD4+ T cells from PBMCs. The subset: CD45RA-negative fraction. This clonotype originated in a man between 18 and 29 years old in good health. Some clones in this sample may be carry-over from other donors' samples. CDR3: CASCAGGNTGELFF. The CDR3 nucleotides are TGTGCCAGCTGTGCGGGAGGGAACACCGGGGAGCTGTTTTTT.